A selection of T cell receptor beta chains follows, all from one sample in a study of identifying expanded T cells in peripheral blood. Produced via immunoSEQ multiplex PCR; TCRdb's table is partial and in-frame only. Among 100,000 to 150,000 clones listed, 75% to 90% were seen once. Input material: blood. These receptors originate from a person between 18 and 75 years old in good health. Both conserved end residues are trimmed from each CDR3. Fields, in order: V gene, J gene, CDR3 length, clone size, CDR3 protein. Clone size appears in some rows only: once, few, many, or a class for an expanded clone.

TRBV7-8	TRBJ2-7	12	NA	ASSLQGGSYEQY
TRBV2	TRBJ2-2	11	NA	ASSEGHTGELF
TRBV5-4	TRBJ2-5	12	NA	ASSLAGARETQY
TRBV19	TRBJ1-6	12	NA	ASSRTVANSPLH
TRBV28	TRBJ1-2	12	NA	ASSYRQGGLGYT
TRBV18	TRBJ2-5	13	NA	ASSPPVGAGETQY
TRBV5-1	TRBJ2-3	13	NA	ASSLTERVTDTQY
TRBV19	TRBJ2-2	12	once	ASRGLVGTGELF
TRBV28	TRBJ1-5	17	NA	ASTLGQGAVGGSNQPQH
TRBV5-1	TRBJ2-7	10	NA	ASSTVGDEQY
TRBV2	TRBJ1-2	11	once	ASSTRTAYGYT
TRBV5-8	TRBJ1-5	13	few	ASSPPGGGNQPQH
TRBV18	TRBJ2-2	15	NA	ASSPSYRGQDTGELF
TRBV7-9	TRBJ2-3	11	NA	ASSLDSTDTQY
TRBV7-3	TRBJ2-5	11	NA	ASSFQGGETQY
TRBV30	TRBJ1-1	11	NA	AWSLRMNTEAF
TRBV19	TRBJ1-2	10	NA	ASRGSDYGYT
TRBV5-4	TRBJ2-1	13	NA	ASSLTRLGYNEQF